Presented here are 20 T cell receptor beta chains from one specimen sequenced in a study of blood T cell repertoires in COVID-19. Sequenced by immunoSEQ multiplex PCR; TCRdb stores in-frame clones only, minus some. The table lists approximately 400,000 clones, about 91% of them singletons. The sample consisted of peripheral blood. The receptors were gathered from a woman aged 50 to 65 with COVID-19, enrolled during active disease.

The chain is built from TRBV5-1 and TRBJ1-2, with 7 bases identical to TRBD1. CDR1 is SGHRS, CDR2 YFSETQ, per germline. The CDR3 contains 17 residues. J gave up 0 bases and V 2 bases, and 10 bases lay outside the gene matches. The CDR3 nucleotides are TGCGCCAGCAGCTTAGGGACAGTTCGATTTACTAACTATGGCTACACCTTC. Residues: CASSLGTVRFTNYGYTF.

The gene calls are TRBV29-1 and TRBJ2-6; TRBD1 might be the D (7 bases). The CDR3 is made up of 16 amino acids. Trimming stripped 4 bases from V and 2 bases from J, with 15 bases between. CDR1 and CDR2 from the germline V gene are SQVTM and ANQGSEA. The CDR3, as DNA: TGCAGCGTTGGAGTATCAGGGGGGACTGGGGCCAACGTCCTGACTTTC. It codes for CSVGVSGGTGANVLTF.

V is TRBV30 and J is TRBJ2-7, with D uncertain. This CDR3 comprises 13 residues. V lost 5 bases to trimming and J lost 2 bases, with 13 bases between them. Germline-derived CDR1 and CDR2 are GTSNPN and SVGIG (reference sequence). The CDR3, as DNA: TGTGCCTGGGCCCCTGGCTTCACCTACGAGCAGTACTTC. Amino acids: CAWAPGFTYEQYF.

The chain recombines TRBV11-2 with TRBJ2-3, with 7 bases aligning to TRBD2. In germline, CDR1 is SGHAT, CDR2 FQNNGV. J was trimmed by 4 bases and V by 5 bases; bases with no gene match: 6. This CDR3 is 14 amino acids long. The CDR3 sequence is CASSPGGGADTQYF. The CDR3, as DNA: TGTGCCAGCAGCCCGGGGGGTGGGGCAGATACGCAGTATTTT.

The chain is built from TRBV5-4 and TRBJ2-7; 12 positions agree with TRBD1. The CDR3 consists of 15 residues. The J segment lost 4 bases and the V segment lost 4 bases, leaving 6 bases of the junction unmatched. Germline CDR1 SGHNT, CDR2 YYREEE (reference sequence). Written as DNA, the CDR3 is TGTGCCAGCAGCCTGTGGGACAGGGGGCGGTACGAGCAGTACTTC. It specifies CASSLWDRGRYEQYF. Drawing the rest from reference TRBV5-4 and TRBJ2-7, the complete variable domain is ETGVTQSPTHLIKTRGQQVTLRCSSQSGHNTVSWYQQALGQGPQFIFQYYREEENGRGNFPPRFSGLQFPNYSSELNVNALELDDSALYLCASSLWDRGRYEQYFGPGTRLTVT.

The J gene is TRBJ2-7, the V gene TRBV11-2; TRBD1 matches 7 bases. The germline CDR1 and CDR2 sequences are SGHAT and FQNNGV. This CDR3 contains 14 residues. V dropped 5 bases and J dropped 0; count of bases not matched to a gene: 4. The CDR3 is CASSRTGGSYEQYF. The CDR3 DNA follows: TGTGCCAGCAGCCGGACAGGAGGCTCCTACGAGCAGTACTTC.

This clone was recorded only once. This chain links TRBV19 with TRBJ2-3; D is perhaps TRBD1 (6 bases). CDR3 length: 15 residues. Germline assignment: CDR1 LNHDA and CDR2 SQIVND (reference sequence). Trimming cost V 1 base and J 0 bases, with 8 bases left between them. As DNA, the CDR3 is TGTGCCAGTAGTATAGTACAGGGTAGCACAGATACGCAGTATTTT. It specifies CASSIVQGSTDTQYF. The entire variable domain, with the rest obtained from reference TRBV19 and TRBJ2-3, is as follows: DGGITQSPKYLFRKEGQNVTLSCEQNLNHDAMYWYRQDPGQGLRLIYYSQIVNDFQKGDIAEGYSVSREKKESFPLTVTSAQKNPTAFYLCASSIVQGSTDTQYFGPGTRLTVL.

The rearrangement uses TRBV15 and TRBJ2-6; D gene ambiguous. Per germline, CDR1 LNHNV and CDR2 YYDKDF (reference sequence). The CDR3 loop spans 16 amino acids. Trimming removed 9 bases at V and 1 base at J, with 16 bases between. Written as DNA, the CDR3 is TGTGCCACTAGCTCAGTTTTCTTATCTGGGGCCAACGTCCTGACTTTC. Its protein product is CATSSVFLSGANVLTF.

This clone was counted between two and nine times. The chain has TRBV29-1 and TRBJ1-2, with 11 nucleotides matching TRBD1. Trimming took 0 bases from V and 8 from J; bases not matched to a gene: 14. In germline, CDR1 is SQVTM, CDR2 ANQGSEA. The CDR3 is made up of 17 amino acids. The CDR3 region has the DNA TGCAGCGTTGAAGATCGGGGCCGGGACAGGGGGTTTAAGGGCTACACCTTC. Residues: CSVEDRGRDRGFKGYTF.

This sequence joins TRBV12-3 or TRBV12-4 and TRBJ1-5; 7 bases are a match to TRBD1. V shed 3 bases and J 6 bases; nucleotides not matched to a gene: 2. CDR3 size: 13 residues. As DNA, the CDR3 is TGTGCCAGCAGTTTTACAGGGGCTCAGCCCCAGCATTTT. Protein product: CASSFTGAQPQHF.

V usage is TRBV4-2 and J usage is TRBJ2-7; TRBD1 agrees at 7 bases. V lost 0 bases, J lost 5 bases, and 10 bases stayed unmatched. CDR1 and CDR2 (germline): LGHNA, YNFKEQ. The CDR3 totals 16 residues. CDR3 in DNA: TGTGCCAGCAGCCAAGATCGGGGCAGGGGGAGCGACGAGCAGTACTTC. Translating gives CASSQDRGRGSDEQYF.

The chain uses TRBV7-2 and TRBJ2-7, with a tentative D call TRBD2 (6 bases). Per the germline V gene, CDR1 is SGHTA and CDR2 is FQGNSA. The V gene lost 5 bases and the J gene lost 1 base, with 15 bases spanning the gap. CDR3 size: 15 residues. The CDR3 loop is CASSPRYGGSYEQYF. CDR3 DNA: TGTGCCAGCAGCCCGAGGTACGGGGGATCCTACGAGCAGTACTTC.

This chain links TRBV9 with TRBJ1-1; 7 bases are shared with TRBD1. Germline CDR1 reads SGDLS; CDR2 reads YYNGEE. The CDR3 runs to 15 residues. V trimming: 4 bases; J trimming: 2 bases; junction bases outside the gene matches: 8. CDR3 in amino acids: CASSTRTGRNTEAFF. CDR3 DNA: TGTGCCAGCAGCACCCGGACAGGAAGAAACACTGAAGCTTTCTTT.

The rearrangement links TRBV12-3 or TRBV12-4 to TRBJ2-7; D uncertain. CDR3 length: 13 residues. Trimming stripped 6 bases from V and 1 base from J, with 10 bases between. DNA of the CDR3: TGTGCCAGCAGCAGATCAGGTTCCTACGAGCAGTACTTC. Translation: CASSRSGSYEQYF.

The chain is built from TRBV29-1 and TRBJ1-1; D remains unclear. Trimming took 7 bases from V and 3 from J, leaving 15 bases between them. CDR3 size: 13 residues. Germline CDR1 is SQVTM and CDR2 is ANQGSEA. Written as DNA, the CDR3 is TGCAGCGCTATGTGGGAGGAAGACACTGAAGCTTTCTTT. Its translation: CSAMWEEDTEAFF.

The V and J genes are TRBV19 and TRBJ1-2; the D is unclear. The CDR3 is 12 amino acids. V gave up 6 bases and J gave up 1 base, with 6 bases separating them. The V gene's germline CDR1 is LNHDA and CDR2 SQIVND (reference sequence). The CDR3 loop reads CASSQINYGYTF. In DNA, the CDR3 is TGTGCCAGTAGCCAGATTAACTATGGCTACACCTTC.

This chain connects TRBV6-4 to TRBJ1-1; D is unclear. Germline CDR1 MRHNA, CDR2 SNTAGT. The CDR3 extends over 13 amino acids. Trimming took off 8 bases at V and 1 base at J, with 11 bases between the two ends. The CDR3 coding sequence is TGTGCCAGCCGGGCGGGTCCGAACACTGAAGCTTTCTTT. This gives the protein CASRAGPNTEAFF.

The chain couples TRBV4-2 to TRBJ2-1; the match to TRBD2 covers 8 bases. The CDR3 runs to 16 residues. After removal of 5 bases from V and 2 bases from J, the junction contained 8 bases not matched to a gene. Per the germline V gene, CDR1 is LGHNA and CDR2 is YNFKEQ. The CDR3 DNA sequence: TGTGCCAGCAGCGAACCCGCGGGACTAGCCTACAATGAGCAGTTCTTC. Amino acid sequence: CASSEPAGLAYNEQFF.

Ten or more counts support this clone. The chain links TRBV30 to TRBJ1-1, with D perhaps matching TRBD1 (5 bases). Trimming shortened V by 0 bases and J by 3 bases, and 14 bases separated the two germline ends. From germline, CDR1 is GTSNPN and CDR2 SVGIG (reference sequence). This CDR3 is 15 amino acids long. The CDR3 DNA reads TGTGCCTGGAGTGTAGGAGGGGCGGGGGACACTGAAGCTTTCTTT. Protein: CAWSVGGAGDTEAFF.

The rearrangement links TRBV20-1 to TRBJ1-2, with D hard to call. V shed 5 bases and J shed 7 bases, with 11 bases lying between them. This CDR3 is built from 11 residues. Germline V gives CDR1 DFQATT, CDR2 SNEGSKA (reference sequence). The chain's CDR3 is CSAPLSGGYTF. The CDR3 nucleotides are TGCAGTGCTCCCTTATCGGGTGGCTACACCTTC.